A selection of T cell receptor beta chains follows, all from one sample in a study of blood T cell repertoires in COVID-19. Sequenced by immunoSEQ multiplex PCR; TCRdb stores in-frame clones only, minus some. Altogether just over 150,000 clones are present, more than 75% being singletons, with the ten largest covering 6.6%. Sequences were obtained from PBMCs or T cells enriched from blood (not recorded which). The receptors come from a woman aged 45-65 years who had recovered from COVID-19. Each CDR3 is given with its conserved first and last residue. Each record gives: V gene, J gene, D gene, clone size, CDR3 protein, CDR3 DNA. D genes are given only for firm matches. The size field is filled for only some rows; it gives once, few, many or a size class.

V: TRBV5-5
J: TRBJ1-1
D: TRBD1
size: -
CDR3: CASSLTGALEAFF
DNA: TGTGCCAGCAGCTTAACAGGGGCCCTTGAAGCTTTCTTT

V: TRBV5-1
J: TRBJ2-5
D: -
size: once
CDR3: CASSLEGFGRGQETQYF
DNA: TGCGCCAGCAGCTTGGAGGGTTTTGGAAGGGGACAAGAGACCCAGTACTTC

V: TRBV30
J: TRBJ1-4
D: TRBD1
size: -
CDR3: CAWSRDRGEKLFF
DNA: TGTGCCTGGAGTCGGGACAGGGGCGAAAAACTGTTTTTT

V: TRBV4-1
J: TRBJ1-4
D: -
size: -
CDR3: CASSLNGMGSEKLFF
DNA: TGCGCCAGCAGCCTAAACGGGATGGGCTCTGAAAAACTGTTTTTT

V: TRBV7-8
J: TRBJ2-2
D: TRBD1
size: -
CDR3: CASSLEGQVNTGELFF
DNA: TGTGCCAGCAGCTTAGAGGGACAGGTGAACACCGGGGAGCTGTTTTTT

V: TRBV11-3
J: TRBJ2-7
D: TRBD2
size: -
CDR3: CASSIRTSGGAPYEQYF
DNA: TGTGCCAGCAGCATTCGGACTAGCGGGGGGGCCCCCTACGAGCAGTACTTC

V: TRBV11-2
J: TRBJ2-7
D: TRBD2
size: -
CDR3: CASSSGISPRLAGGPAYEQYF
DNA: TGTGCCAGCAGTTCCGGAATTTCGCCGAGACTAGCGGGGGGGCCCGCCTACGAGCAGTACTTC

V: TRBV6-2/TRBV6-3
J: TRBJ1-5
D: TRBD1
size: -
CDR3: CASSLGTGNQPQHF
DNA: TGTGCCAGCAGTTTGGGGACAGGGAATCAGCCCCAGCATTTT

V: TRBV2
J: TRBJ2-5
D: -
size: -
CDR3: CASSGGTLQETQYF
DNA: TGTGCCAGCAGTGGGGGGACACTCCAAGAGACCCAGTACTTC

V: TRBV6-1
J: TRBJ1-2
D: TRBD1
size: -
CDR3: CASSERDGDRGGYTF
DNA: TGTGCCAGCAGTGAACGGGACGGGGACAGGGGTGGCTACACCTTC

V: TRBV29-1
J: TRBJ1-1
D: -
size: once
CDR3: CSVSEGRAEAFF
DNA: TGCAGCGTTTCCGAGGGCCGGGCTGAAGCTTTCTTT

V: TRBV12-5
J: TRBJ1-1
D: TRBD1
size: -
CDR3: CASGLVVGTGRDTEAFF
DNA: TGTGCTAGTGGTTTGGTAGTCGGGACAGGGAGGGACACTGAAGCTTTCTTT

V: TRBV4-2
J: TRBJ2-3
D: TRBD2
size: -
CDR3: CASSRLAGGTYSSTDTQYF
DNA: TGTGCCAGCAGCCGACTAGCGGGGGGAACTTACTCTAGCACAGATACGCAGTATTTT

V: TRBV11-3
J: TRBJ1-4
D: -
size: -
CDR3: CASSSEAANEKLFF
DNA: TGTGCCAGCAGCTCAGAAGCGGCTAATGAAAAACTGTTTTTT

V: TRBV7-9
J: TRBJ2-5
D: -
size: once
CDR3: CASSLGHPQETQYF
DNA: TGTGCCAGCAGCTTAGGGCACCCCCAAGAGACCCAGTACTTC

V: TRBV3-1/TRBV3-2
J: TRBJ1-5
D: TRBD1
size: -
CDR3: CASSQSGGNQPQHF
DNA: TGTGCCAGCAGCCAATCAGGGGGAAATCAGCCCCAGCATTTT